In this sample, the clone carrying this T cell receptor (beta chain) turned up many times. The antigen remains undetermined. This entry is derived from a study of T cells in Graves' hyperthyroidism and ophthalmopathy. Whole-study results and caveats: By a 13 V-J model, ophthalmopathy was set apart from stable hyperthyroidism. The model's output predicted ophthalmopathy at a median of about 6.5 months prior to onset.

RNA transcripts were the template for amplifying TCR beta CDR3 regions. Primed by the HTBI set, a first-round RT-PCR was run on the TCR CDR3. TCRdb passed the multiplex PCR reads through MiXCR, listing each CDR3 protein once. The profile covers hundreds of thousands of distinct CDR3 sequences, with 46% appearing a single time and roughly 8.2% taken by the ten largest. The sequence came from a woman between 18 and 29 years old with Graves' hyperthyroidism. Sequenced input: peripheral blood or thyroid tissue (not recorded which).

Here the CDR3 DNA reads TGCAGCGCGAAGTGGGCGGGGAACACTGAAGCTTTCTTT. It yields the protein CSAKWAGNTEAFF. This sequence joins TRBV29-1 and TRBJ1-1; no clear D gene. The CDR3 spans 13 residues. Looked up from germline, CDR1 is SQVTM and CDR2 is ANQGSEA. V lost 7 bases and J lost 1, with 13 bases in between.